This T cell receptor (beta chain) originates from a study of blood T cell repertoires in COVID-19. Study-level information: PBMCs, B-cell-depleted T cells, or T cells were the source of the cDNA or gDNA that made up the material.

Germline CDR1 is LNHDA and CDR2 is SQIVND (reference sequence). The length of the CDR3 is 13 residues. With V trimmed by 7 bases and J by 7 bases, 7 bases remained unmatched. Participants spanned ages roughly 18 to 90 years and resided in about two dozen US areas. Cohorts were assigned according to the clinical history that participants reported. Study processing details: Scientists estimated how many nucleated cells there were by amplifying reference gene primers. Measured with immunoSEQ multiplex PCR; TCRdb has only the in-frame clones, and not every one. Clone size and the V and J calls come from that table; the DNA yielded D and trimming. The table lists about 370,000 clones, 75% to 90% of them singletons.

Specimen: PBMCs or T cells enriched from blood (not recorded which). The V gene is TRBV19, the J gene TRBJ2-1, with 7 bases fitting TRBD2. The clonotype was recovered from a man younger than 35 who had recovered from COVID-19. CDR3 bases: TGTGCCAGTAAAGGCGGGGGTCTTAATGAGCAGTTCTTC. It codes for CASKGGGLNEQFF.